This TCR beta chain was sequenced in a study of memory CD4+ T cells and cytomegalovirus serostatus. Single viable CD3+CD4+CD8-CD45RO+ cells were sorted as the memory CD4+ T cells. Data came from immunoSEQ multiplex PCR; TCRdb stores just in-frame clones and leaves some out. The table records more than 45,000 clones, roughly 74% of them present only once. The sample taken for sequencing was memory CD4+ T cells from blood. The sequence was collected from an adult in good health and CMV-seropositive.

For the CDR3, the DNA is TGTGCCAGTGCCTGGGGACAGGGCTTCGAGCAGTACTTC. Residues: CASAWGQGFEQYF. The chain employs TRBV19 and TRBJ2-7, with 9 positions matching TRBD1. The V segment lost 8 bases and the J segment 6 bases; nucleotides outside the gene matches: 8. CDR1 and CDR2 from the germline V gene are LNHDA and SQIVND (reference sequence). The CDR3 loop spans 13 amino acids.